These T cell receptor beta chains were read from a single sample in a study of patients and donors after allogeneic stem cell transplantation. MiXCR, applied by TCRdb to the RT-PCR reads, yields one record per CDR3 protein. The table has 150,000 to 200,000 distinct CDR3 sequences, 24% seen once; the top ten hold roughly 25%. Sequences were obtained from blood, either unsorted or a sorted T cell fraction (not recorded which). The receptors were sampled from a human donor who was either an allogeneic HSCT recipient or a stem cell or donor lymphocyte infusion donor (not recorded which). It is not recorded whose cells these are; they may come from a transplant donor. Each CDR3 is given with its conserved first and last residue. A D gene is named only where the DNA matches it firmly. Size is stated for part of the rows, as once, few or many counts, or as a class when the clone is expanded.

. TRBD2 TRBJ2-5 TRBV7-9 TGTGCCAGCAGCCAGCAACTAGCGGGGGGTGAAGAGACCCAGTACTTC CASSQQLAGGEETQYF
. . TRBJ2-3 TRBV5-1 TGCGCCAGCAGCATGGCCGCAGGAGATACGCAGTATTTT CASSMAAGDTQYF
. . TRBJ1-1 TRBV7-3 TGTGCCAGCAGCTTATTAGCAGGGAACACTGAAGCTTTCTTT CASSLLAGNTEAFF
few . TRBJ1-6 TRBV10-3 TGTGCCACCAGAGTAGCTAATTCACCCCTCCACTTT CATRVANSPLHF
. . TRBJ2-5 TRBV7-2 TGTGCCAGCAGCTTAGAATTGAGGGTAGTAGAGGGAGAGACCCAGTACTTC CASSLELRVVEGETQYF
few . TRBJ1-1 TRBV19 TGTGCCAGTCGAAGGGGGGGGAAGGACACTGAAGCTTTCTTT CASRRGGKDTEAFF
. TRBD1 TRBJ2-7 TRBV6-5 TGTGCCAGCAGTTACCGAGGGGGGACAGGGGGCTCCGACGAGCAGTACTTC CASSYRGGTGGSDEQYF
many . TRBJ1-2 TRBV12-3/TRBV12-4 TGTGCCAGCAGCCTACAGGGCTTCTATGGCTACACCTTC CASSLQGFYGYTF
. . TRBJ2-1 TRBV4-1 TGCGCCAGCAGCCAAGGAACTAGGGTCTTCAATGAGCAGTTCTTC CASSQGTRVFNEQFF
. . TRBJ2-1 TRBV10-3 TGTGCCATCAACCCGACATCCCTCCACAATGAGCAGTTCTTC CAINPTSLHNEQFF
many . TRBJ1-4 TRBV12-3/TRBV12-4 TGTGCCAGCAGTTTAGCGGGAGGGGATGAAAAACTGTTTTTT CASSLAGGDEKLFF
. . TRBJ1-2 TRBV4-1 TGCGCCAGCAGCCTCTTTTACAGAAACTATGGCTACACCTTC CASSLFYRNYGYTF
. . TRBJ2-5 TRBV6-5 TGTGCCAGCAGTTACGGGGGGGAGACCCAGTACTTC CASSYGGETQYF
few . TRBJ2-2 TRBV29-1 TGCAGCGTTGAGGCAACGAACACCGGGGAGCTGTTTTTT CSVEATNTGELFF
many . TRBJ1-6 TRBV4-2 TGTGCCAGCAGCCAAGATCAAGTTTCACCCCTCCACTTT CASSQDQVSPLHF
many . TRBJ1-1 TRBV27 TGTGCCAGCAGTCCCGGGGGGATGAACACTGAAGCTTTCTTT CASSPGGMNTEAFF
. . TRBJ1-1 TRBV12-3/TRBV12-4 TGTGCCAGCAGTTTTTCTTCTACCAGCGACGCTGAAGCTTTCTTT CASSFSSTSDAEAFF
. . TRBJ1-1 TRBV12-3/TRBV12-4 TGTGCCAGCAGTGGAACGGGGAGGGGCACTGAAGCTTTCTTT CASSGTGRGTEAFF
. TRBD2 TRBJ2-2 TRBV12-3/TRBV12-4 TGTGCCAGCACCCCGTATAGCGGGGGAACTGGGGAGCTGTTTTTT CASTPYSGGTGELFF
few . TRBJ2-3 TRBV20-1 TGCAGTGCTAGAGAGGGCTCAGCCGGGTCTTCGAAGCAGTATTTT CSAREGSAGSSKQYF